This T cell receptor beta chain is from a study of blood T cell repertoires in COVID-19. Turning to the study itself: Specimens from acute and convalescent COVID-19 originated in the United States, Italy and Spain. T cells, B-cell-depleted T cells, or PBMCs provided the cDNA or gDNA that served as material.

The CDR3 loop spans 16 amino acids. Germline V gene sequence: CDR1 SGHVS, CDR2 FQNEAQ. V dropped 5 bases and J dropped 1; count of bases not matched to a gene: 8. In the original workflow: The authors estimated nucleated cell counts from reference gene primer amplification. Clones were read by immunoSEQ multiplex PCR, and TCRdb kept only the in-frame ones, dropping some. V, J and clone size reflect that table, while D and trimming were determined from the DNA. The profile shows 110,000 or so clones, over 70% of them singletons. The V gene is TRBV7-8, the J gene TRBJ1-1, with 9 bases fitting TRBD1. The specimen sequenced was peripheral blood. The receptor's source is a man aged 50-60 years with acute or convalescent COVID-19. The CDR3 protein is CASSLRGGQGNTEAFF. The CDR3 nucleotides read TGTGCCAGCAGCCTCCGAGGGGGACAGGGGAACACTGAAGCTTTCTTT.